The clone carrying this TCR beta chain has a count of ten or more. The antigen is not known. This record comes from a study of glioma-infiltrating T cells. General study findings and limits: Above-expected tissue-blood divergence occurred in all gliomas, most in low-grade ones. Only very few CDR3 sequences appeared in both tissue and blood.

TCR alpha and beta CDR3 regions were amplified from RNA using iRepertoire nested multiplex PCR. Input was 100-400 ng of tissue mRNA or PBMC total RNA. TCRdb reprocessed the multiplex PCR reads with MiXCR, giving one entry per CDR3 protein. The sample consists of 84,000 or so distinct CDR3 sequences, around a quarter of them appearing once. The CDR3 contains 13 residues. V was cut by 5 bases and J by 8 bases, with 13 bases left in between. Germline CDR1 and CDR2: KGHSH and LQKENI. The sequenced material came from glioma tissue, nonneoplastic brain tissue, or PBMCs (not recorded which). This chain links TRBV18 with TRBJ2-1; D is possibly TRBD1 (6 bases). The sequence was collected from a human donor with low-grade glioma or glioblastoma, undergoing nonglioma brain surgery, or in good health (not recorded which). As DNA, the CDR3 is TGTGCCAGCTCATTACAGGGTGGCGATGAGCAGTTCTTC. Its translation is CASSLQGGDEQFF. The full variable domain, completed using reference TRBV18 and TRBJ2-1, is NAGVMQNPRHLVRRRGQEARLRCSPMKGHSHVYWYRQLPEEGLKFMVYLQKENIIDESGMPKERFSAEFPKEGPSILRIQQVVRGDSAAYFCASSLQGGDEQFFGPGTRLTVL.